The present T cell receptor beta chain was sequenced within a study of blood T cell repertoires in COVID-19. At the level of the study: The United States, Italy and Spain provided the acute and convalescent COVID-19 samples. T cells, B-cell-depleted T cells, or PBMCs supplied cDNA or gDNA.

Germline lookup yields CDR1 SGHRS and CDR2 YFSETQ. V trimming: 5 bases; J trimming: 2 bases; junction bases outside the gene matches: 10. There are 16 residues in the CDR3. Seattle enrolled patients during active infection and tracked them longitudinally. How the authors handled the data: Scientists estimated how many nucleated cells there were by amplifying reference gene primers. The method was immunoSEQ multiplex PCR; TCRdb's version includes in-frame clones alone and lacks a portion of them. The V and J calls and clone size are taken from that table; D and trimming were inferred from the DNA. The sample includes approximately 300,000 clones, more than 80% seen only once; the top ten take approximately 7.5%.

The chain uses TRBV5-1 and TRBJ2-1; TRBD2 aligns across 7 bases. The sequenced material came from peripheral blood. The source is a woman aged 25-40 years with COVID-19, enrolled during active disease. CDR3 amino acids: CASRNPGGGAYNEQFF. The CDR3 nucleotides are TGCGCCAGCAGAAACCCGGGAGGTGGGGCCTACAATGAGCAGTTCTTC.